This is a list of T cell receptor beta chains from one sample in a study of T cells in Graves' hyperthyroidism and ophthalmopathy. TCRdb recomputed calls from the multiplex PCR reads with MiXCR, one row per CDR3 protein. The table lists around 340,000 distinct CDR3 sequences, roughly 17% of them singletons, with roughly 35% in the top ten. Sequencing was performed on blood. These receptor sequences come from a woman aged 25 to 45 with Graves' hyperthyroidism that later progressed to Graves' ophthalmopathy. CDR3s include the opening cysteine and the closing phenylalanine or tryptophan. A D gene is named only where the DNA matches it firmly. Clone size, where shown, is once, few, many, or a class for clones that have expanded.

d_gene | j_gene | abundance | v_gene | CDR3nt | CDR3aa
TRBD1 | TRBJ2-5 | - | TRBV5-1 | TGCGCCAGCAGCTCCGATAGGACAGGGGGCGGGAAGACCCAGTACTTC | CASSSDRTGGGKTQYF
- | TRBJ1-5 | few | TRBV20-1 | TGCAGTGCTAGCCCCATTATCAATAGCAATCAGCCCCAGCATTTT | CSASPIINSNQPQHF
- | TRBJ1-4 | once | TRBV19 | TGTGCCAGCCGGGCCTTCGCTAATGAAAAACTGTTTTTT | CASRAFANEKLFF
TRBD1 | TRBJ2-7 | many | TRBV11-2 | TGTGCCAGCAGCTTAGGACACAGGGGCTACGAGCAGTACTTC | CASSLGHRGYEQYF
- | TRBJ2-7 | - | TRBV7-8 | TGTGCCAGCAGCTTAAGGGGAGGTAGCGGATCTGGCGAGCAGTACTTC | CASSLRGGSGSGEQYF
- | TRBJ2-5 | many | TRBV28 | TGTGCCAGCAGCCTGCTTGGAGAAAAAGAGACCCAGTACTTC | CASSLLGEKETQYF
- | TRBJ2-7 | - | TRBV9 | TGTGCCAGCAGCCCAACGGGGGTCTGGCGGGACGAGCAGTACTTC | CASSPTGVWRDEQYF
- | TRBJ1-2 | many | TRBV10-3 | TGTGCCATCAGTGAAAGCCGAATAGGACAGTTTCCTAACTATGGCTACACCTTC | CAISESRIGQFPNYGYTF
TRBD2 | TRBJ2-1 | many | TRBV12-5 | TGTGCTAGTGGCTCCGGACTAGCGGGAGGGGATGAGCAGTTCTTC | CASGSGLAGGDEQFF
- | TRBJ1-2 | many | TRBV2 | TGTGCCAGCACCGCAGACTATGGCTACACCTTC | CASTADYGYTF
- | TRBJ1-4 | few | TRBV6-1 | TGTGCCAGCAGTGCTCGCCCGGGGGATGAAAAACTGTTTTTT | CASSARPGDEKLFF
- | TRBJ1-1 | many | TRBV7-9 | TGTGCCAGCGCCCTTTCGTCTGAAGCTTTCTTT | CASALSSEAFF
- | TRBJ1-1 | many | TRBV7-8 | TGTGCCAGCAGCCGGGGGTCCGCCACTGAAGCTTTCTTT | CASSRGSATEAFF
- | TRBJ2-7 | many | TRBV19 | TGTGCCAGTCTAGGCCACCCCATCTCCTACGAGCAGTACTTC | CASLGHPISYEQYF
- | TRBJ2-7 | many | TRBV5-1 | TGCGCCAGCAGCGTATCCGGGACGGGACCCTACGAGCAGTACTTC | CASSVSGTGPYEQYF
- | TRBJ1-5 | few | TRBV19 | TGTGCCAGTAGTGTAGGGGACATTAACAATCAGCCCCAGCATTTT | CASSVGDINNQPQHF
- | TRBJ2-7 | - | TRBV19 | TGTGCCAGTAGCGGGCTAGCATCCCACGAGCAGTACTTC | CASSGLASHEQYF
TRBD1 | TRBJ1-5 | - | TRBV28 | TGTGCCAGCAGTTTACCGCCGGGACAGATCCCCAATCAGCCCCAGCATTTT | CASSLPPGQIPNQPQHF
- | TRBJ1-1 | few | TRBV7-9 | TGTGCCAGCAGGGGGGCGTCGAACACTGAAGCTTTCTTT | CASRGASNTEAFF
- | TRBJ2-2 | many | TRBV2 | TGTGCCAGCAAGGGGGACGGGGGAAGCACCGGGGAGCTGTTTTTT | CASKGDGGSTGELFF
- | TRBJ1-2 | many | TRBV3-1 | TGTGCCAGCAGCCAAGACAGGGACGGGTATGGCTACACCTTC | CASSQDRDGYGYTF
TRBD1 | TRBJ1-2 | - | TRBV5-4 | TGTGCCAGCAGCTGGGACAGGCGTGGGTATGGCTACACCTTC | CASSWDRRGYGYTF
TRBD2 | TRBJ2-1 | few | TRBV28 | TGTGCCAGCAGTTCAACCGGGACTAACTACAATGAGCAGTTCTTC | CASSSTGTNYNEQFF
TRBD2 | TRBJ2-1 | many | TRBV10-2 | TGCGCCAGCAGTGAAGGGACTAGCGGGGGAGGTGAGCAGTTCTTC | CASSEGTSGGGEQFF
- | TRBJ2-3 | many | TRBV29-1 | TGCAGCGTCCCCACTAGTGGGCAGCCCACAGATACGCAGTATTTT | CSVPTSGQPTDTQYF
- | TRBJ1-2 | few | TRBV20-1 | TGCAGTGCTGCTGGCTACACCTTC | CSAAGYTF
TRBD2 | TRBJ2-5 | many | TRBV7-2 | TGTGCCAGCAGCCGGACTAGCGGGGGACAAGAGACCCAGTACTTC | CASSRTSGGQETQYF
- | TRBJ1-1 | - | TRBV4-1 | TGCGCCAGCAGCCAATCACCCAGGACACTGAACACTGAAGCTTTCTTT | CASSQSPRTLNTEAFF
- | TRBJ2-1 | many | TRBV27 | TGTGCCAGCAGTTCCCCTTACATCAATGAGCAGTTCTTC | CASSSPYINEQFF
- | TRBJ1-1 | - | TRBV7-9 | TGTGCCTGCAGTCAGGACATTTTGTACACTGAAGCTTTCTTT | CACSQDILYTEAFF
TRBD1 | TRBJ1-2 | - | TRBV5-1 | TGCGCCAGCAGCCCGGGGACAGGGGTCGGCTACACCTTC | CASSPGTGVGYTF
- | TRBJ1-4 | many | TRBV20-1 | TGCAGTGTACTGGTATGGATCTCAGGGGAAAAACTGTTTTTT | CSVLVWISGEKLFF
TRBD1 | TRBJ1-5 | many | TRBV28 | TGTGCCAGCAGCCCGACAGGGTCGGGGGATCAGCCCCAGCATTTT | CASSPTGSGDQPQHF
TRBD2 | TRBJ2-1 | - | TRBV11-2 | TGTGCCAGCAGCTTAGGTTTAGGCGGGTCTAGCGGGAGAGCCTATGAGCAGTTCTTC | CASSLGLGGSSGRAYEQFF
TRBD2 | TRBJ2-2 | many | TRBV11-3 | TGTGCCAGCTCGGGGGGTTTGGACACCGGGGAGCTGTTTTTT | CASSGGLDTGELFF
TRBD2 | TRBJ2-3 | few | TRBV20-1 | TGCAGTGCCAATCGGGGTAGCGGGAGTGGTACGCAGTATTTT | CSANRGSGSGTQYF
- | TRBJ2-1 | many | TRBV28 | TGTGCCAGCAGCTCCCTTTATGGGGGGGGGCCGACCTACAATGAGCAGTTCTTC | CASSSLYGGGPTYNEQFF
- | TRBJ2-7 | many | TRBV6-5 | TGTGCCAGCAGTTACTCCGAGGGTTCTACCTACGAGCAGTACTTC | CASSYSEGSTYEQYF
- | TRBJ2-3 | many | TRBV7-2 | TGTGCCAGCAGCTTAGTGGGGGGCGCAATCACAGATACGCAGTATTTT | CASSLVGGAITDTQYF
TRBD1 | TRBJ1-1 | many | TRBV5-1 | TGCGCCAGCAGGCGGGACAGGCCGGACTCTGAAGCTTTCTTT | CASRRDRPDSEAFF
- | TRBJ1-1 | many | TRBV15 | TGTGCCACCAGCACCCCAGGAGACAGCACGCATATGAACACTGAAGCTTTCTTT | CATSTPGDSTHMNTEAFF
TRBD2 | TRBJ2-3 | many | TRBV27 | TGTGCCAGCAGTTTCTGGAGGGAGGGCCTAGAAGATACGCAGTATTTT | CASSFWREGLEDTQYF
TRBD2 | TRBJ2-1 | - | TRBV27 | TGTGCCAGCAGTCCCAGCGGGAGAAATAACAATGAGCAGTTCTTC | CASSPSGRNNNEQFF
- | TRBJ1-2 | many | TRBV4-1 | TGCGCCAGCAGCCAAGAGTCGCAGGGCTTGGGCTATGGCTACACCTTC | CASSQESQGLGYGYTF
- | TRBJ2-7 | - | TRBV11-2 | TGTGCCAGCAGCTTAGATCTGGCCAGGCCCCCCTACGAGCAGTACTTC | CASSLDLARPPYEQYF
TRBD2 | TRBJ2-2 | many | TRBV15 | TGTGCCACCAGCAGAGGGGTCGCGGGGGGGTCTGACTACACCGGGGAGCTGTTTTTT | CATSRGVAGGSDYTGELFF
- | TRBJ1-6 | many | TRBV30 | TGTGCCTGGAGTAACTGGGGGGGGGTGAGATCACCCCTCCACTTT | CAWSNWGGVRSPLHF
- | TRBJ1-2 | - | TRBV5-1 | TGCGCCAGCAGCTCCTTCCCCCGACAGGTCGGGAACTATGGCTACACCTTC | CASSSFPRQVGNYGYTF
TRBD1 | TRBJ2-3 | many | TRBV2 | TGTGCCAGCAGTGTGGACAGGAACCGAGATACGCAGTATTTT | CASSVDRNRDTQYF
- | TRBJ2-7 | many | TRBV5-6 | TGTGCCAGCAGCTCGGGCATCGAGCAGTACTTC | CASSSGIEQYF
- | TRBJ1-2 | many | TRBV6-1 | TGTGCCAGCAGTCGGACCAGGAATGGGTATGGCTACACCTTC | CASSRTRNGYGYTF
- | TRBJ1-6 | many | TRBV2 | TGTGCCAGCAGGGAAATCCCCCTCTATTCACCCCTCCACTTT | CASREIPLYSPLHF
- | TRBJ2-7 | many | TRBV27 | TGTGCCAGCAGTTCGAGGGGGGGCCTATACGAGCAGTACTTC | CASSSRGGLYEQYF
- | TRBJ1-1 | many | TRBV28 | TGTGCCAGCACCGGGACTAGGGACGGATTAAACACTGAAGCTTTCTTT | CASTGTRDGLNTEAFF
TRBD1 | TRBJ2-7 | many | TRBV7-8 | TGTGCCAGCAGCTTGGGACAGGCAGGATACGAGCAGTACTTC | CASSLGQAGYEQYF
TRBD1 | TRBJ2-1 | many | TRBV2 | TGTGCCAGCAGAGAACAGGGGCCCAATGAGCAGTTCTTC | CASREQGPNEQFF
- | TRBJ1-1 | - | TRBV10-3 | TGTGCCATCAGTGAGACCGGGGCTTCAGTAGAAGCTTTCTTT | CAISETGASVEAFF